The clone carrying this T cell receptor (beta chain) showed up just a few times. The source of the sample is a study of blood T cell repertoires in COVID-19. Study-level information: The cDNA or gDNA used as material had been derived from T cells, B-cell-depleted T cells, or PBMCs.

V was cut by 4 bases and J by 6 bases, with 13 bases left in between. The germline gives CDR1 SGHRS, CDR2 YFSETQ. The CDR3 loop spans 13 amino acids. Methods used by the authors: How many nucleated cells were present was estimated from reference gene primer amplification. The data were produced by immunoSEQ multiplex PCR, yet TCRdb's version contains in-frame clones alone and is incomplete. The V and J calls and clone size come from that table; D and trimming were worked out from the DNA. The sample has more than 85,000 clones, around four fifths seen once. This TCR derives from a woman in her fifties or sixties with acute or convalescent COVID-19. The chain uses TRBV5-1 and TRBJ1-2; tentative D call: TRBD1 (5 bases). Material: peripheral blood. The CDR3 sequence is CASSPPQVDGYTF. CDR3 coding DNA: TGCGCCAGCAGCCCACCACAGGTCGATGGCTACACCTTC.